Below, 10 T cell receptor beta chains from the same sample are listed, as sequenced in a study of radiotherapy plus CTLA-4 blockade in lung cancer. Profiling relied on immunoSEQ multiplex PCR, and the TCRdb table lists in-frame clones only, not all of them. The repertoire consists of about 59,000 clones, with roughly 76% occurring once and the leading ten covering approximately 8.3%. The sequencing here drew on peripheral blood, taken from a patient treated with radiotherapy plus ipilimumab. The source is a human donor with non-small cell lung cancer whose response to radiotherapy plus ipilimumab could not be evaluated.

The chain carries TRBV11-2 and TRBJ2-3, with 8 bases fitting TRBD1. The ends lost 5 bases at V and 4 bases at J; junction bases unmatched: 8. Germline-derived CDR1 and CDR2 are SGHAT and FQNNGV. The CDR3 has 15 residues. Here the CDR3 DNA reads TGTGCCAGCAGCCGAACCATGACAGGGGCAGATACGCAGTATTTT. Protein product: CASSRTMTGADTQYF.

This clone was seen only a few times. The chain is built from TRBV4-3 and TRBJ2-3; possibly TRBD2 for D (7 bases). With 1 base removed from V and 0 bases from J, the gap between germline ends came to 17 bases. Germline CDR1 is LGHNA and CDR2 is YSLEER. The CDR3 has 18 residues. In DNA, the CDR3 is TGCGCCAGCAGCCAAGGCCTCGGCGGGGGCCTTAGCACAGATACGCAGTATTTT. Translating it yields CASSQGLGGGLSTDTQYF.

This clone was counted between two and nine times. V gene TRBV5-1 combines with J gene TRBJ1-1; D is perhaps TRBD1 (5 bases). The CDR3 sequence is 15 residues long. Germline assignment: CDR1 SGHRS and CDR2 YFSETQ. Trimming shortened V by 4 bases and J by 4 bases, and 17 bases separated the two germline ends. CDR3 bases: TGCGCCAGCAGCCAAGGGGCCAGGGTTGGCACTGAAGCTTTCTTT. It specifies CASSQGARVGTEAFF. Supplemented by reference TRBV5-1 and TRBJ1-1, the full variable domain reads KAGVTQTPRYLIKTRGQQVTLSCSPISGHRSVSWYQQTPGQGLQFLFEYFSETQRNKGNFPGRFSGRQFSNSRSEMNVSTLELGDSALYLCASSQGARVGTEAFFGQGTRLTVV.

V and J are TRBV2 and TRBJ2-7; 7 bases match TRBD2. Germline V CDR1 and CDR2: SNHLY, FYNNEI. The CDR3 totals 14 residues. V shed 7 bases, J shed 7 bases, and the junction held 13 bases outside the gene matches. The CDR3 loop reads CASKFGGSIEEQYF. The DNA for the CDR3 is TGTGCCAGCAAGTTCGGCGGGAGTATAGAAGAGCAGTACTTC.

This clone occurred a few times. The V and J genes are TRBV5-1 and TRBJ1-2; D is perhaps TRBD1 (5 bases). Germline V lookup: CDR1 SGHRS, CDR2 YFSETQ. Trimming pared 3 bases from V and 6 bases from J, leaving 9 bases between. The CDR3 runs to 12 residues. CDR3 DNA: TGCGCCAGCAGCTGGGGACTAGATGGCTACACCTTC. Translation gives CASSWGLDGYTF. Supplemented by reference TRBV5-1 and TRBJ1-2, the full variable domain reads KAGVTQTPRYLIKTRGQQVTLSCSPISGHRSVSWYQQTPGQGLQFLFEYFSETQRNKGNFPGRFSGRQFSNSRSEMNVSTLELGDSALYLCASSWGLDGYTFGSGTRLTVV.

CDR3 nucleotide sequence: TGTGCCAGCAGCTCCTTTAGCGGGAGCTCCTACGAGCAGTACTTC. Protein product: CASSSFSGSSYEQYF. The chain recombines TRBV7-2 with TRBJ2-7; 9 nucleotides agree with TRBD2. This CDR3 is 15 amino acids long. The germline V gene has CDR1 SGHTA and CDR2 FQGNSA. Trimming cost V 4 bases and J 0 bases; bases outside gene matches: 4.

The CDR3 DNA sequence: TGTGCCTGGAGCCCAGGGGTTTCCTATAGCAATCAGCCCCAGCATTTT. This gives the protein CAWSPGVSYSNQPQHF. This chain connects TRBV30 to TRBJ1-5, with D possibly being TRBD1 (6 bases). CDR3 size: 16 residues. Germline V gene sequence: CDR1 GTSNPN, CDR2 SVGIG (reference sequence). Trimming pared 3 bases from V and 0 bases from J, leaving 15 bases between.

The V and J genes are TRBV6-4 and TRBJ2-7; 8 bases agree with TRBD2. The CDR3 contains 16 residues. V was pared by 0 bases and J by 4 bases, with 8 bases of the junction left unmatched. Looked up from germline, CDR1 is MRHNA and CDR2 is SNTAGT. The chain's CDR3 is CASSDSTSLAGYEQYF. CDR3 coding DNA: TGTGCCAGCAGTGACTCGACAAGCCTAGCGGGTTACGAGCAGTACTTC.

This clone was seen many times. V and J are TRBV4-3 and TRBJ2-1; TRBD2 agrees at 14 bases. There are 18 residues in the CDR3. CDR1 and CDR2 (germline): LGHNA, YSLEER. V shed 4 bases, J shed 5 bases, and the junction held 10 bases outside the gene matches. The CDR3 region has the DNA TGCGCCAGCAGCCGGGGACTAGCGGGGGCCGGACTAGACAATGAGCAGTTCTTC. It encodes CASSRGLAGAGLDNEQFF.

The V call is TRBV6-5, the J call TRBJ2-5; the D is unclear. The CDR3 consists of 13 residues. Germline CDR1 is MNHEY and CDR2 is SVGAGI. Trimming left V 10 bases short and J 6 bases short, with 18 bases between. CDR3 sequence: CAIKNPLGQTQYF. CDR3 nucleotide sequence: TGTGCCATCAAGAACCCGTTGGGCCAGACCCAGTACTTC.